These T cell receptor beta chains were read from a single sample in a study of T cells expressing NK-cell markers. TCRdb reprocessed the 5' RACE reads and stores each CDR3 protein as one record, lacking DNA. Its clone listing holds over 350,000 distinct CDR3 sequences. What was sequenced was blood T cells: a sorted CD56 or NKG2C T cell subset, CD4+ or CD8+ T cells, or bulk PBMC T cells (not recorded which). The receptors here all came from a woman aged 50 to 60 in good health. Both conserved end residues are part of each CDR3.

v_gene: TRBV20-1; j_gene: TRBJ2-3; CDR3aa: CSVISGARDTQYF
v_gene: TRBV9; j_gene: TRBJ2-1; CDR3aa: CASSPRVAGNYNEQFF
v_gene: TRBV12-3/TRBV12-4; j_gene: TRBJ1-5; CDR3aa: CASSFSLDQGQPQHF
v_gene: TRBV9; j_gene: TRBJ2-6; CDR3aa: CASSVARDRAASGANVLTF
v_gene: TRBV6-6; j_gene: TRBJ1-6; CDR3aa: CASSYRAATGSPLHF
v_gene: TRBV20-1; j_gene: TRBJ1-1; CDR3aa: CSARAAGALPEAFF
v_gene: TRBV15; j_gene: TRBJ2-1; CDR3aa: CATSPSGTLTYNEQFF
v_gene: TRBV5-1; j_gene: TRBJ2-1; CDR3aa: CASSWDRGNDEQFF
v_gene: TRBV2; j_gene: TRBJ2-3; CDR3aa: CASIAGTSGFTSTDTQYF
v_gene: TRBV12-3/TRBV12-4; j_gene: TRBJ2-1; CDR3aa: CASRPRLAGQYNEQFF
v_gene: TRBV5-4; j_gene: TRBJ2-1; CDR3aa: CASSSAGTTSNEQFF
v_gene: TRBV29-1; j_gene: TRBJ2-3; CDR3aa: CSVDELAGAGPDTQYF
v_gene: TRBV7-9; j_gene: TRBJ2-1; CDR3aa: CASSLPGLAGFSNEQFF
v_gene: TRBV4-1; j_gene: TRBJ2-3; CDR3aa: CASSQGTSGASTDTQYF
v_gene: TRBV6-4; j_gene: TRBJ2-1; CDR3aa: CASSEDRGTYNEQFF
v_gene: TRBV5-1; j_gene: TRBJ2-7; CDR3aa: CASSSGTSAGEQYF
v_gene: TRBV29-1; j_gene: TRBJ2-1; CDR3aa: CSVAPMVGRGDEQFF
v_gene: TRBV10-2; j_gene: TRBJ1-1; CDR3aa: CASTIQVNTEAFF
v_gene: TRBV5-6; j_gene: TRBJ2-4; CDR3aa: CASSFGQGRVGKNIQYF
v_gene: TRBV18; j_gene: TRBJ2-7; CDR3aa: CASSPPSGSAYEQYF
v_gene: TRBV6-5; j_gene: TRBJ2-3; CDR3aa: CASRELGHGDTQYF
v_gene: TRBV24-1; j_gene: TRBJ2-7; CDR3aa: CATSDPLGNSYEQYF
v_gene: TRBV24-1; j_gene: TRBJ2-5; CDR3aa: CATSDRGTVETQYF
v_gene: TRBV2; j_gene: TRBJ2-1; CDR3aa: CASSGGGVGEQFF
v_gene: TRBV29-1; j_gene: TRBJ2-7; CDR3aa: CSARASSYEQYF
v_gene: TRBV20-1; j_gene: TRBJ2-7; CDR3aa: CSARDTTESSYEQYF
v_gene: TRBV11-2; j_gene: TRBJ2-2; CDR3aa: CASSLGQGRYTGELFF